The 24 T cell receptor beta chains given below trace back to one sample, sequenced in a study of CD8+CD57+ T cells in acquired aplastic anemia. The use of genomic DNA as template underpinned the TCR beta VDJ and CDR3 profiling. TCRdb re-called the reads with MiXCR, one entry per CDR3 protein. The sample lists tens of thousands of distinct CDR3 sequences, approximately 46% occurring once. The material sequenced was sorted CD4+, CD8+, or CD8+CD57+ T cells (not recorded which) from PBMCs. These receptors all come from a human donor in good health, serving as a control.

The V call is TRBV5-1, the J call TRBJ1-4, with TRBD1 identical over 9 bases. The V gene end was trimmed by 4 bases and the J gene end by 7 bases; junction bases not matched to a gene: 11. The CDR3 is made up of 16 amino acids. CDR1 and CDR2 from the germline V gene are SGHRS and YFSETQ. Here the CDR3 DNA reads TGCGCCAGCAGCAAGACCTACAGGGGACAGGGTGAAAAACTGTTTTTT. As protein: CASSKTYRGQGEKLFF.

Only a few counts were recorded for this clonotype. CDR3 protein: CASSSGGTNEKLFF. CDR3 DNA sequence: TGCGCCAGCAGTTCGGGTGGAACTAATGAAAAACTGTTTTTT. The chain combines TRBV5-1 with TRBJ1-4; D is unclear. CDR3 size: 14 residues. V was pared by 5 bases and J by 1 base, with 9 bases between. Germline V CDR1 and CDR2: SGHRS, YFSETQ.

This clonotype was detected ten times or more. J is TRBJ1-1 and V is TRBV20-1; D might be TRBD1 (5 bases). CDR3 size: 13 residues. The germline V gene has CDR1 DFQATT and CDR2 SNEGSKA (reference sequence). V was clipped by 1 base and J by 0 bases, with 6 bases between them. The CDR3 loop reads CSARGQMNTEAFF. CDR3 DNA sequence: TGCAGTGCTAGAGGACAGATGAACACTGAAGCTTTCTTT.

The V gene is TRBV19, the J gene TRBJ1-5; 8 nucleotides agree with TRBD1. The CDR3 consists of 13 residues. From germline, CDR1 is LNHDA and CDR2 SQIVND (reference sequence). V lost 10 bases, J lost 2 bases, and 4 bases stayed unmatched. The CDR3 DNA follows: TGTGCCATCGGACAGGGTCGCAATCAGCCCCAGCATTTT. Protein product: CAIGQGRNQPQHF. The full variable domain, its missing parts supplied by reference TRBV19 and TRBJ1-5, is DGGITQSPKYLFRKEGQNVTLSCEQNLNHDAMYWYRQDPGQGLRLIYYSQIVNDFQKGDIAEGYSVSREKKESFPLTVTSAQKNPTAFYLCAIGQGRNQPQHFGDGTRLSIL.

The chain links TRBV29-1 to TRBJ1-2; 9 bases are shared with TRBD1. V shed 3 bases and J 6 bases; nucleotides not matched to a gene: 14. The CDR3 totals 16 residues. Germline CDR1 and CDR2: SQVTM and ANQGSEA. DNA for the CDR3: TGCAGCGTTGATGCTTTCCGGGACAGGGTGGTTAATGGCTACACCTTC. Translated, it gives CSVDAFRDRVVNGYTF.

This clonotype was found many times. V and J are TRBV6-1 and TRBJ2-5; TRBD2 might be the D (7 bases). Trimming removed 1 base from V and 2 bases from J, with 11 bases in between. Germline-derived CDR1 and CDR2 are MNHNS and SASEGT. This CDR3 has 15 amino acids. The CDR3 reads CASSEGGGGQETQYF. As DNA, the CDR3 is TGTGCCAGCAGTGAAGGGGGAGGGGGGCAAGAGACCCAGTACTTC.

This clonotype was detected a few times. This chain uses TRBV19 with TRBJ2-5, with a possible D match to TRBD1 (5 bases). Between the trimmed V and J ends, which lost 3 bases and 4 bases, there was a span of 9 bases. CDR1 and CDR2 from the germline V gene are LNHDA and SQIVND (reference sequence). The CDR3 sequence is 13 residues long. In DNA, the CDR3 is TGTGCCAGTAGTATGGGGCAGGGAGAGACCCAGTACTTC. Translation: CASSMGQGETQYF. Together with reference TRBV19 and TRBJ2-5, the CDR3 gives the full variable domain: DGGITQSPKYLFRKEGQNVTLSCEQNLNHDAMYWYRQDPGQGLRLIYYSQIVNDFQKGDIAEGYSVSREKKESFPLTVTSAQKNPTAFYLCASSMGQGETQYFGPGTRLLVL.

This chain uses TRBV25-1 with TRBJ2-5, with TRBD2 identical over 16 bases. V lost 6 bases and J lost 5; bases outside the gene matches: 6. The CDR3 totals 16 residues. CDR1 MGHDK and CDR2 SYGVNS come from the germline V gene. CDR3 in amino acids: CASRGTSGGAVETQYF. CDR3 coding DNA: TGTGCCAGCAGGGGGACTAGCGGGGGGGCAGTGGAGACCCAGTACTTC.

Concerning this clonotype: This may come from a read error, since a much larger clone is one base off. The chain couples TRBV10-3 to TRBJ2-5; D may be TRBD1 (6 bases). V was pared by 5 bases and J by 1 base, with 17 bases between. CDR1 is ENHRY and CDR2 is SYGVKD in the germline V gene. CDR3 size: 16 residues. CDR3 sequence (DNA): TGTGCCATCAGTCCAGACCCGGGACACCGCCAAGAGACCCAGTACTTC. Protein: CAISPDPGHRQETQYF.

This clonotype was recorded many times. The rearrangement uses TRBV4-2 and TRBJ1-1; D not resolved. Germline V gene lookup returns CDR1 LGHNA and CDR2 YNFKEQ. V lost 1 base and J lost 1, with 7 bases in between. This CDR3 has 14 residues. CDR3: CASSQVAGNTEAFF. The DNA of the CDR3 is TGTGCCAGCAGCCAAGTGGCAGGGAACACTGAAGCTTTCTTT.

This clonotype was recorded only once. The chain couples TRBV2 to TRBJ2-7; 11 nucleotides align to TRBD2. This CDR3 spans 15 amino acids. Losses at the gene ends were 6 bases for V and 1 base for J; bases not matched to a gene: 5. CDR1 is SNHLY, CDR2 FYNNEI, per germline. The CDR3 coding sequence is TGTGCCAGCAGGTTCACTAGCGGGGGATCCTACGAGCAGTACGTC. This encodes CASRFTSGGSYEQYV.

The V call is TRBV10-3, the J call TRBJ2-1; D is unresolved. From germline, CDR1 is ENHRY and CDR2 SYGVKD. Trimming pared 10 bases from V and 4 bases from J, leaving 14 bases between. CDR3 size: 13 residues. The CDR3 reads CASRSTVYNEQFF. In nucleotides, the CDR3 is TGTGCCAGCAGATCAACAGTTTACAATGAGCAGTTCTTC.

Notes on this clonotype: One end of the junction is discordant with germline, which a read error may explain. The V gene is TRBV24-1, the J gene TRBJ1-1, with 7 bases fitting TRBD1. The CDR3 spans 16 residues. Per germline, CDR1 KGHDR and CDR2 SFDVKD. CDR3 region: CASSHHIQGRVAEAFF. The CDR3 coding sequence is TGTGCCAGCAGTCATCATATACAGGGGAGGGTTGCTGAAGCTTTCTTT.

The chain couples TRBV2 to TRBJ1-6, with D uncertain. Germline CDR1 and CDR2: SNHLY and FYNNEI. V was pared by 5 bases and J by 8 bases, with 10 bases between. CDR3 size: 13 residues. The CDR3 sequence: CASSPGWDSPLHF. CDR3 nucleotides: TGTGCCAGCAGTCCGGGTTGGGATTCACCCCTCCACTTT.

This chain uses TRBV27 with TRBJ1-2, with D unresolved. V lost 3 bases to trimming and J lost 3 bases, with 8 bases between them. The CDR3 extends over 13 amino acids. Germline V gene data show CDR1 as MNHEY and CDR2 as SMNVEV (reference sequence). CDR3 in amino acids: CASSLIADYGYTF. CDR3 DNA: TGTGCCAGCAGTTTGATAGCTGACTATGGCTACACCTTC.

At least ten counts were recorded for this clonotype. The chain carries TRBV19 and TRBJ2-7; 11 nucleotides match TRBD1. V dropped 3 bases and J dropped 3; count of bases not matched to a gene: 4. Germline lookup yields CDR1 LNHDA and CDR2 SQIVND (reference sequence). There are 15 residues in the CDR3. CDR3 bases: TGTGCCAGTAGTATGGGGACAGGGGGAGGCTACGAGCAGTACTTC. Translated, it gives CASSMGTGGGYEQYF. Variable domain in full (rest from reference TRBV19 and TRBJ2-7): DGGITQSPKYLFRKEGQNVTLSCEQNLNHDAMYWYRQDPGQGLRLIYYSQIVNDFQKGDIAEGYSVSREKKESFPLTVTSAQKNPTAFYLCASSMGTGGGYEQYFGPGTRLTVT.

This clonotype was seen at least ten times. The chain couples TRBV19 to TRBJ2-1; D may be TRBD2 (6 bases). Germline CDR1 is LNHDA and CDR2 is SQIVND (reference sequence). The V gene lost 8 bases and the J gene lost 5 bases, with 16 bases spanning the gap. There are 14 residues in the CDR3. The DNA of the CDR3 is TGTGCCAGTTCACTCCGGGACTCTCACAATGAGCAGTTCTTC. This translates into CASSLRDSHNEQFF.

The chain combines TRBV25-1 with TRBJ2-3; D not certain. The germline V and J ends were trimmed by 5 bases and 0 bases, with 24 bases remaining between them. Germline V CDR1 and CDR2: MGHDK, SYGVNS. The CDR3 is 19 amino acids. The chain's CDR3 is CASSLGLATGFSSTDTQYF. The CDR3, as DNA: TGTGCCAGCAGTTTAGGGTTGGCAACGGGCTTTTCTAGCACAGATACGCAGTATTTT.

This clonotype has only a few counts. The chain employs TRBV12-3 or TRBV12-4 and TRBJ1-4; D is uncertain. There are 16 residues in the CDR3. Trimming took 6 bases from V and 10 from J, leaving 24 bases between them. CDR3 protein: CASSPEEVQYSGKLFF. CDR3 in DNA: TGTGCCAGCAGCCCCGAAGAAGTACAATATAGTGGAAAACTGTTTTTT.

Ten or more counts support this clonotype. The rearrangement uses TRBV12-3 or TRBV12-4 and TRBJ2-2, with no clear D. V was pared by 5 bases and J by 5 bases, with 6 bases between. This CDR3 has 12 amino acids. DNA for the CDR3: TGTGCCAGCAGTGCCGGTACCGGGGAGCTGTTTTTT. This sequence encodes CASSAGTGELFF.

This clonotype came up many times. The chain carries TRBV12-3 or TRBV12-4 and TRBJ2-7; the D gene is possibly TRBD1 (5 bases). The CDR3 spans 13 residues. Between the trimmed V and J ends, which lost 3 bases and 6 bases, there was a span of 12 bases. The chain's CDR3 is CASSFGRGGEQYF. DNA for the CDR3: TGTGCCAGCAGTTTCGGTAGGGGTGGCGAGCAGTACTTC.

The rearrangement links TRBV2 to TRBJ2-5; 7 positions match TRBD2. Germline V gene data show CDR1 as SNHLY and CDR2 as FYNNEI. With V trimmed by 10 bases and J by 1 base, 12 bases remained unmatched. The CDR3 runs 15 residues. CDR3 nucleotides: TGTGCCACCCCGAGTAGAGGCGGGGGCCAAGAGACCCAGTACTTC. Translated, it gives CATPSRGGGQETQYF. The complete variable domain, with remaining parts taken from reference TRBV2 and TRBJ2-5, reads EPEVTQTPSHQVTQMGQEVILRCVPISNHLYFYWYRQILGQKVEFLVSFYNNEISEKSEIFDDQFSVERPDGSNFTLKIRSTKLEDSAMYFCATPSRGGGQETQYFGPGTRLLVL.

The CDR3 reads CATSRQPQHF. The CDR3 bases are TGTGCCACCAGCAGACAGCCCCAGCATTTT. The chain recombines TRBV15 with TRBJ1-5, with unresolved D. Looked up from germline, CDR1 is LNHNV and CDR2 is YYDKDF (reference sequence). V dropped 2 bases and J dropped 7 bases, with 0 bases sitting between them. This CDR3 contains 10 residues.

V and J are TRBV2 and TRBJ2-7; perhaps TRBD1 as D (6 bases). This CDR3 has 14 residues. Germline CDR1 is SNHLY and CDR2 is FYNNEI. The V and J ends lost 5 bases and 2 bases respectively, with 13 bases between them. DNA of the CDR3: TGTGCCAGCAGTTTCAGGGGCCTTACCTACGAGCAGTACTTC. This translates into CASSFRGLTYEQYF.